These 17 T cell receptor beta chains were sequenced from one sample in a study of cytomegalovirus exposure and HLA in healthy donors (dated by TCRdb to 2015 to 2018). The library was obtained by the immunoSEQ multiplex PCR assay. In TCRdb, the immuneACCESS table is reduced to in-frame sequences with V and J assigned. These tables do not hold every clone; where another copy was compared, an unresolved V gene accounts for under half, and the others remain unexplained. Here the sample has about 340,000 clones; 75% to 90% occur a single time. Roughly 0.8% of the sample comes from the top ten. The source material was PBMCs. The source of these receptors is a woman aged 18-35 years in good health and CMV-seronegative.

The chain employs TRBV11-2 and TRBJ2-7; 9 bases line up with TRBD2. The J segment lost 5 bases and the V segment lost 3 bases, leaving 11 bases of the junction unmatched. CDR1 SGHAT and CDR2 FQNNGV come from the germline V gene. The CDR3 runs to 16 residues. The CDR3 region is CASSFRAGGHSDEQYF. The CDR3, as DNA: TGTGCCAGCAGCTTTAGGGCGGGAGGGCATTCCGACGAGCAGTACTTC.

This chain connects TRBV28 to TRBJ2-7; 8 positions agree with TRBD1. The CDR3 has 15 amino acids. Trimming cost V 8 bases and J 3 bases; bases outside gene matches: 12. Germline V lookup: CDR1 MDHEN, CDR2 SYDVKM. CDR3 bases: TGTGCCAGCGCCTGGCCCGGGGACAGGTTCTACGAGCAGTACTTC. Its protein is CASAWPGDRFYEQYF.

The V gene is TRBV29-1, the J gene TRBJ1-5, with 9 bases lining up with TRBD1. V lost 4 bases and J lost 3; bases outside the gene matches: 1. Germline CDR1 SQVTM, CDR2 ANQGSEA. The CDR3 runs to 13 residues. The CDR3 DNA sequence: TGCAGCGTTGGGACAGGGGACAATCAGCCCCAGCATTTT. Amino acid sequence: CSVGTGDNQPQHF.

This sequence joins TRBV19 and TRBJ2-4, with a weak D call TRBD1 (5 bases). CDR1 and CDR2 from the germline V gene are LNHDA and SQIVND (reference sequence). V lost 5 bases and J lost 0, with 11 bases in between. The CDR3 extends over 15 amino acids. The CDR3 DNA follows: TGTGCCAGTAGTGGGCAGACAGTAGCCAAAAACATTCAGTACTTC. The encoded protein is CASSGQTVAKNIQYF.

J is TRBJ2-1 and V is TRBV5-1, with D maybe TRBD1 (6 bases). Germline loops: CDR1 SGHRS, CDR2 YFSETQ. The CDR3 is made up of 18 amino acids. Trimming stripped 0 bases from V and 3 bases from J, with 19 bases between. In DNA, the CDR3 is TGCGCCAGCAGCTTGGTACGGGACACTCCGTCTTTCTACAATGAGCAGTTCTTC. It specifies CASSLVRDTPSFYNEQFF.

This clone was found once. This chain uses TRBV21-1 with TRBJ1-1; TRBD1, the table's D call, was not compared with the DNA. TRBV21-1 is a pseudogene segment. The CDR3 runs 11 residues. The CDR3 nucleotides are TGTGCCAGCATAGAGGGGGTCAGAGCTTTCTTT. It specifies CASIEGVRAFF.

The chain couples TRBV5-1 to TRBJ2-3; perhaps TRBD1 as D (6 bases). CDR1 is SGHRS and CDR2 is YFSETQ in the germline V gene. The CDR3 extends over 17 amino acids. Trimming left V 6 bases short and J 1 base short, with 21 bases between. The CDR3 nucleotides read TGCGCCAGCAAATCAGATCTCCACCAGGGGCGCACAGATACGCAGTATTTT. As protein: CASKSDLHQGRTDTQYF. Filled out from reference TRBV5-1 and TRBJ2-3, the complete variable domain reads KAGVTQTPRYLIKTRGQQVTLSCSPISGHRSVSWYQQTPGQGLQFLFEYFSETQRNKGNFPGRFSGRQFSNSRSEMNVSTLELGDSALYLCASKSDLHQGRTDTQYFGPGTRLTVL.

This clone was picked up a small number of times. The CDR3 nucleotides are TGTGCCAGCAGTTACTCGGGACAGGGTGGATTTGAAAAACTGTTTTTT. Its translation: CASSYSGQGGFEKLFF. The chain joins TRBV6-5 to TRBJ1-4; TRBD1 matches 9 bases. The CDR3 runs 16 residues. The V gene's germline CDR1 is MNHEY and CDR2 SVGAGI. Trimming cost V 0 bases and J 7 bases; bases outside gene matches: 6.

The genes are TRBV4-3 and TRBJ2-1, with 9 bases aligning to TRBD1. After removal of 0 bases from V and 7 bases from J, the junction contained 10 bases not matched to a gene. CDR1 LGHNA and CDR2 YSLEER come from the germline V gene. This CDR3 has 17 amino acids. The CDR3 sequence: CASSQDSRTGVRNEQFF. The CDR3 nucleotides read TGCGCCAGCAGCCAAGATTCCAGGACAGGGGTACGAAATGAGCAGTTCTTC.

The chain employs TRBV4-3 and TRBJ2-7; 7 bases match TRBD2. CDR3 length: 15 amino acids. CDR1 LGHNA and CDR2 YSLEER come from the germline V gene. V shed 1 base, J shed 5 bases, and the junction held 8 bases outside the gene matches. The CDR3 sequence is CASSQGSAGADEQYF. DNA of the CDR3: TGCGCCAGCAGCCAAGGCTCGGCGGGAGCGGACGAGCAGTACTTC.

V gene TRBV7-8 combines with J gene TRBJ2-1, with 7 bases identical to TRBD1. V was pared by 2 bases and J by 1 base, with 5 bases of the junction left unmatched. Germline assignment: CDR1 SGHVS and CDR2 FQNEAQ. This CDR3 is built from 16 residues. CDR3 sequence: CASSLTRQGSYNEQFF. CDR3 DNA: TGTGCCAGCAGCTTAACCCGACAGGGTTCCTACAATGAGCAGTTCTTC.

The chain carries TRBV7-2 and TRBJ2-4, with 11 positions matching TRBD2. CDR1 and CDR2 from the germline V gene are SGHTA and FQGNSA. After removal of 1 base from V and 1 base from J, the junction contained 3 bases not matched to a gene. The CDR3 runs 17 residues. The CDR3 coding sequence is TGTGCCAGCAGCTTAGGGGGACTAGCGGACGCCAAAAACATTCAGTACTTC. Encoded protein: CASSLGGLADAKNIQYF.

The rearrangement links TRBV30 to TRBJ2-4, with TRBD2 as a possible D gene (5 bases). The V end lost 0 bases, the J end lost 15 bases, and 18 bases lay between the germline ends. This CDR3 has 13 residues. Germline lookup yields CDR1 GTSNPN and CDR2 SVGIG (reference sequence). The CDR3 loop is CAWSVGSASRRYF. The CDR3 nucleotides are TGTGCCTGGAGTGTAGGATCGGCTAGCCGGAGGTACTTC.

The chain employs TRBV12-5 and TRBJ2-7, with 7 bases lining up with TRBD2. The trim removed 6 bases at V and 6 bases at J, leaving 20 bases unmatched. Germline loops: CDR1 LGHNT, CDR2 FRNRAP. CDR3 length equals 17 residues. This CDR3 is CASGPTPLAAVGSEQYF. CDR3 nucleotide sequence: TGTGCTAGTGGGCCCACCCCTCTAGCGGCTGTGGGGTCCGAGCAGTACTTC.

The rearrangement links TRBV29-1 to TRBJ1-1, with 8 bases that match TRBD1. V trimming: 5 bases; J trimming: 4 bases; junction bases outside the gene matches: 6. The germline V gene has CDR1 SQVTM and CDR2 ANQGSEA. CDR3 length: 13 amino acids. The CDR3 coding sequence is TGCAGCGTTTATCCAGGGGGCACCACTGAAGCTTTCTTT. Translating gives CSVYPGGTTEAFF.

The chain uses TRBV13 and TRBJ2-1; TRBD1 matches 7 bases. The length of the CDR3 is 14 residues. Germline lookup yields CDR1 PRHDT and CDR2 FYEKMQ (reference sequence). The V and J ends lost 5 bases and 7 bases, in that order; junction bases with no gene match: 8. CDR3 sequence: CASSPQGERNEQFF. The CDR3 nucleotides are TGTGCCAGCAGCCCTCAGGGGGAGCGAAATGAGCAGTTCTTC.

J is TRBJ2-2 and V is TRBV5-6; 10 bases align to TRBD2. Germline values: CDR1 SGHDT, CDR2 YYEEEE. This CDR3 is built from 16 residues. Unmatched junction bases numbered 4, after V lost 1 base and J lost 4 bases. The CDR3 nucleotides are TGTGCCAGCAGCTTGTCGCTAGCGGGAGTCACCGGGGAGCTGTTTTTT. Translating it yields CASSLSLAGVTGELFF.